Included here is one T cell receptor beta chain sequence, with context. The sample originates from a study of T cells in Graves' hyperthyroidism and ophthalmopathy. J lost 5 bases, V lost 1 base, and 7 bases had no gene match. CDR1 is SGHDT, CDR2 YYEEEE, per germline. The CDR3 has 16 amino acids. Template material for amplifying TCR beta CDR3 regions consisted of RNA transcripts. First-round RT-PCR of the TCR CDR3 relied on the HTBI primer set. One entry per CDR3 protein results from TCRdb running MiXCR on the multiplex PCR reads. The data hold almost 500,000 distinct CDR3 sequences, with roughly 23% observed a single time.

The source material was blood. This TCR came from a woman aged 70-85 years with Graves' ophthalmopathy. The chain links TRBV5-6 to TRBJ2-3, with 10 bases aligning to TRBD2. The DNA for the CDR3 is TGTGCCAGCAGCTTGTTGGCCGCTAGCGGGAGAGATACGCAGTATTTT. Protein sequence: CASSLLAASGRDTQYF.